These 5 T cell receptor beta chains originate from one sample sequenced in a study of cytomegalovirus exposure and HLA in healthy donors. PCR involved 60 Vbeta and 13 Jbeta primers. Measured with immunoSEQ multiplex PCR; TCRdb has only the in-frame clones, and not every one. The sample lists about 140,000 clones; 60% to 85% were seen once. Sequencing used PBMCs. These receptors all come from a man aged 35 to 55 in good health and CMV-seronegative.

The V gene is TRBV9, the J gene TRBJ2-5; 7 nucleotides line up with TRBD1. There are 15 residues in the CDR3. CDR1 is SGDLS and CDR2 is YYNGEE in the germline V gene. V trimming: 0 bases; J trimming: 2 bases; junction bases outside the gene matches: 4. The DNA of the CDR3 is TGTGCCAGCAGCGTAGGCCCAGGGGGTCAAGAGACCCAGTACTTC. Translating gives CASSVGPGGQETQYF.

This clone is deemed medium-sized. This rearrangement joins TRBV6-5 to TRBJ2-3; 8 nucleotides align to TRBD2. From germline, CDR1 is MNHEY and CDR2 SVGAGI. J was trimmed by 4 bases and V by 11 bases; bases with no gene match: 14. The CDR3 runs to 15 residues. The CDR3 DNA sequence: TGTGCCGTCCAAGCGGGAGTGAGTAGTTCAGATACGCAGTATTTT. Translated: CAVQAGVSSSDTQYF.

The chain couples TRBV29-1 to TRBJ2-3; D unresolved. With 4 bases removed from V and 1 base from J, the gap between germline ends came to 9 bases. CDR1 is SQVTM and CDR2 is ANQGSEA in the germline V gene. This CDR3 has 13 residues. CDR3 sequence reads: CSVGSTRTDTQYF. CDR3 coding DNA: TGCAGCGTTGGGAGTACCCGCACAGATACGCAGTATTTT.

The V call is TRBV7-6, the J call TRBJ2-1; TRBD2 aligns across 7 bases. Germline trimming cut 1 base from V and 5 bases from J; bases unmatched to any gene: 11. CDR1 and CDR2 from the germline V gene are SGHVS and FNYEAQ. The CDR3 totals 17 residues. The CDR3 region is CASSLVLEAGLNNEQFF. The CDR3 DNA reads as TGTGCCAGCAGCTTAGTGCTTGAAGCGGGGTTGAACAATGAGCAGTTCTTC.

The chain has TRBV29-1 and TRBJ2-7, with TRBD1 matching 10 bases. CDR1 and CDR2 from the germline V gene are SQVTM and ANQGSEA. The ends lost 4 bases at V and 3 bases at J; junction bases unmatched: 3. The CDR3 spans 13 residues. The CDR3 sequence is CSVAGTGVYEQYF. CDR3 nucleotide sequence: TGCAGCGTTGCCGGGACAGGGGTCTACGAGCAGTACTTC.